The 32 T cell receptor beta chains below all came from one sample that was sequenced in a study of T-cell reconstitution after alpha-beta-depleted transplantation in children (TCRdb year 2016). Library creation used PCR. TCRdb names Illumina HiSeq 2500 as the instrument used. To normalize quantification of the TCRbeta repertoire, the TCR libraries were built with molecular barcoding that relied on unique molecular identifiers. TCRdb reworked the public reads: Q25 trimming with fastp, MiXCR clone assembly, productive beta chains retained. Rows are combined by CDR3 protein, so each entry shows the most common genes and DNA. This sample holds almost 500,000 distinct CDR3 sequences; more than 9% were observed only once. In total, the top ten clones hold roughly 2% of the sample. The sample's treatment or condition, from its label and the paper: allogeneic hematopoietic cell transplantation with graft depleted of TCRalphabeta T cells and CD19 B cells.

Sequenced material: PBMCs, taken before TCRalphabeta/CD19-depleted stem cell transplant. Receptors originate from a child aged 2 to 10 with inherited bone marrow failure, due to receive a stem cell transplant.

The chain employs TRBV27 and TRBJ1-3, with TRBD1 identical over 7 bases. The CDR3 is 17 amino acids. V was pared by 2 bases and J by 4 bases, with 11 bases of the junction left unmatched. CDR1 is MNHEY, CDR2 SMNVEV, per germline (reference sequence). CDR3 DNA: TGTGCCAGCAGTTTAAGGGCTACAGGGGTCGGGGGAAACACCATATATTTT. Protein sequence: CASSLRATGVGGNTIYF.

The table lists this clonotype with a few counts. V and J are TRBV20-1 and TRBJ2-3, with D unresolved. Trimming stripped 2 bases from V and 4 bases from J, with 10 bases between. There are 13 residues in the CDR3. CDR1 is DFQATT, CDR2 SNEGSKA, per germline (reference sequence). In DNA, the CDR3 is TGCAGTGCTAGATCCCCTGCTTCAGATACGCAGTATTTT. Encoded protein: CSARSPASDTQYF.

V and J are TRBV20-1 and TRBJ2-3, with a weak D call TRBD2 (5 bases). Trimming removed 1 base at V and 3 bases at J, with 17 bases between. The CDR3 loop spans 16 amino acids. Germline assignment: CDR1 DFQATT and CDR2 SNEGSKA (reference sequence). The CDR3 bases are TGCAGTGCTAGAGTCTCGTCCGCACCGGGGACAGATACGCAGTATTTT. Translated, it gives CSARVSSAPGTDTQYF.

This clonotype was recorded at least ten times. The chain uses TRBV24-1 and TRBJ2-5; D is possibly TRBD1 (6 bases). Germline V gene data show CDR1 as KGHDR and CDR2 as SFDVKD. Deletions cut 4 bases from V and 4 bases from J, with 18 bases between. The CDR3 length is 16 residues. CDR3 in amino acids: CATSDGVQGPGETQYF. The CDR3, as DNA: TGTGCCACCAGTGACGGGGTTCAGGGGCCCGGAGAGACCCAGTACTTC.

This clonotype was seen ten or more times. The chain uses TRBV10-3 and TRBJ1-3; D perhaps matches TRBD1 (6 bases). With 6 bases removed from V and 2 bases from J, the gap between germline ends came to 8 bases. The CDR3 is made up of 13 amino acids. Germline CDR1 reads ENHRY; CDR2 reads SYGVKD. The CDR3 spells CAISGGPGNTIYF. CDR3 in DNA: TGTGCCATCAGCGGGGGGCCTGGAAACACCATATATTTT.

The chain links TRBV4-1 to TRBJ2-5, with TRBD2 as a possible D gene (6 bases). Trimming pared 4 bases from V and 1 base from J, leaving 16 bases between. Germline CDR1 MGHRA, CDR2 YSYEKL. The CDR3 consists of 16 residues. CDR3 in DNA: TGCGCCAGCAGCCTCTTTAGCGGAACATCCCAAGAGACCCAGTACTTC. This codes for CASSLFSGTSQETQYF.

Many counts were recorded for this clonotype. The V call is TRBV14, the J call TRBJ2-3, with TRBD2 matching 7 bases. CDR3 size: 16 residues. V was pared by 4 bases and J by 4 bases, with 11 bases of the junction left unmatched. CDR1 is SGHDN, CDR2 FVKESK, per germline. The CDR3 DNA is TGTGCCAGCAGCCGGACTAGAGGGTCGGTTGCAGATACGCAGTATTTT. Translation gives CASSRTRGSVADTQYF. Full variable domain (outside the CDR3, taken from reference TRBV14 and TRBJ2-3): EAGVTQFPSHSVIEKGQTVTLRCDPISGHDNLYWYRRVMGKEIKFLLHFVKESKQDESGMPNNRFLAERTGGTYSTLKVQPAELEDSGVYFCASSRTRGSVADTQYFGPGTRLTVL.

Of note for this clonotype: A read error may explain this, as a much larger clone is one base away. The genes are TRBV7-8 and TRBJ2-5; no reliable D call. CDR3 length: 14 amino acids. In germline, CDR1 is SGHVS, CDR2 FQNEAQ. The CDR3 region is CASSLARHQETQNF. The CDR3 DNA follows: TGTGCCAGCAGCTTAGCAAGACACCAAGAGACCCAGAACTTC.

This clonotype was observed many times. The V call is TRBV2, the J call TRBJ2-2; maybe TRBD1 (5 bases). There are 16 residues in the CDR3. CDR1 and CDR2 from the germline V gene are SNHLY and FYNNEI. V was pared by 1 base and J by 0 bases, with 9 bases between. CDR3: CASSEEGIANTGELFF. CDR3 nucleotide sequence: TGTGCCAGCAGTGAAGAGGGGATTGCGAACACCGGGGAGCTGTTTTTT.

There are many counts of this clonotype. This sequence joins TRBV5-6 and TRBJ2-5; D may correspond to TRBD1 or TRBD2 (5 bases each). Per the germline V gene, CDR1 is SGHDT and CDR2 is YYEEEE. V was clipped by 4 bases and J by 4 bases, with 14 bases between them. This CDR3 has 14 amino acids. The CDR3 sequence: CASSPRGVRETQYF. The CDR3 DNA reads TGTGCCAGCAGCCCCCGAGGGGTCAGAGAGACCCAGTACTTC.

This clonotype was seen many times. In DNA, the CDR3 is TGTGCCAGCAGCCTACCAGCAATGGACGCCCAGGGACTTCTTTCTAACTATGGCTACACCTTC. Its protein product is CASSLPAMDAQGLLSNYGYTF. V and J are TRBV7-9 and TRBJ1-2, with D possibly TRBD1 on 5 matching bases. This CDR3 region has 21 residues. V gave up 5 bases and J gave up 0 bases, with 31 bases separating them. Germline CDR1 SEHNR, CDR2 FQNEAQ (reference sequence).

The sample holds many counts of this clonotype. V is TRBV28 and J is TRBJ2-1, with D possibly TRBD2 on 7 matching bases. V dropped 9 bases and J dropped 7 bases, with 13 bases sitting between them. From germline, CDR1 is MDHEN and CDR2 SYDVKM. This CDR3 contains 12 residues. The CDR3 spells CASCRGGNEQFF. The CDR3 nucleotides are TGTGCCAGTTGTAGGGGGGGGAATGAGCAGTTCTTC.

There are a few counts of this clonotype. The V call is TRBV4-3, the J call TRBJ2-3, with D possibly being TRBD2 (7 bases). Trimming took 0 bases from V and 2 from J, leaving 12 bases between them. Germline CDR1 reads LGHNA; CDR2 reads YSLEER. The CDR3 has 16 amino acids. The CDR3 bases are TGCGCCAGCAGCCAAGAGGGGGCGGGAGACACAGATACGCAGTATTTT. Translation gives CASSQEGAGDTDTQYF.

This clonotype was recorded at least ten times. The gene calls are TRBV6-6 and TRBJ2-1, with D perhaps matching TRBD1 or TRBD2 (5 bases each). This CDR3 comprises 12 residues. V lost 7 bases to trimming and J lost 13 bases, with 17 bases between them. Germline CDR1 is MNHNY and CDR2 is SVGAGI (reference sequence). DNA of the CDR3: TGTGCCAGCACCCCGGGACCCCAAGGCCAGTTCTTC. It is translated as CASTPGPQGQFF.

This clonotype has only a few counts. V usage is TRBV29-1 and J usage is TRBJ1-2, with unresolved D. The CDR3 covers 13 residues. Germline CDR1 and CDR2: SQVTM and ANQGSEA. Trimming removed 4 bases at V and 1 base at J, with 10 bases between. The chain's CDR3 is CSVVGGRNYGYTF. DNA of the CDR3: TGCAGCGTTGTGGGAGGGCGTAACTATGGCTACACCTTC.

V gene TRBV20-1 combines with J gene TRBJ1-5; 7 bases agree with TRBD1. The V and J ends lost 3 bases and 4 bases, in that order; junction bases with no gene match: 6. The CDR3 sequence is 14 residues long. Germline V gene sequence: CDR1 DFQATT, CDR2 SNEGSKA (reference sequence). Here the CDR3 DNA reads TGCAGTGCTAGCAGGGGGGCCCTTAATCAGCCCCAGCATTTT. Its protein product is CSASRGALNQPQHF.

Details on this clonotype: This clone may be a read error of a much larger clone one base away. The chain's CDR3 is CASSYTGLSGSNSYNEQSF. The CDR3 DNA reads TGTGCCAGCAGCTACACAGGGCTAAGCGGGAGCAACTCCTACAATGAGCAGTCCTTC. The V call is TRBV9, the J call TRBJ2-1; 8 bases are a match to TRBD2. This CDR3 is 19 amino acids long. CDR1 SGDLS and CDR2 YYNGEE come from the germline V gene.

In DNA form, the CDR3 reads TGTGCCAGCAGTACTACCCTCTTCCAAGAGACCCAGTACTTC. It translates to CASSTTLFQETQYF. This chain uses TRBV12-3 or TRBV12-4 with TRBJ2-5, with D hard to call. The CDR3 sequence is 14 residues long. Trimming cost V 5 bases and J 1 base, with 11 bases left between them.

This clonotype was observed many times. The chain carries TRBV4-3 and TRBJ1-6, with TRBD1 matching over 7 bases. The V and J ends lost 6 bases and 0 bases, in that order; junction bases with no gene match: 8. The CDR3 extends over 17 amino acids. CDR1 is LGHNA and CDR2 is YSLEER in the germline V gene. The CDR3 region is CASSPSTGDSYNSPLHF. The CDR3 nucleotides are TGCGCCAGCAGTCCAAGTACAGGGGACTCCTATAATTCACCCCTCCACTTT.

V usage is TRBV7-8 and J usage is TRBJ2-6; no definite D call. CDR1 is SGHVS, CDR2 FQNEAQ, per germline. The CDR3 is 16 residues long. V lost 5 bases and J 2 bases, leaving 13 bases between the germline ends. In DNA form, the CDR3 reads TGTGCCAGCAGCCATCGTTCCCCTACTGGGGCCAACGTCCTGACTTTC. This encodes CASSHRSPTGANVLTF. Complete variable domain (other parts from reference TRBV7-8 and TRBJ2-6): GAGVSQSPRYKVAKRGQDVALRCDPISGHVSLFWYQQALGQGPEFLTYFQNEAQLDKSGLPSDRFFAERPEGSVSTLKIQRTQQEDSAVYLCASSHRSPTGANVLTFGAGSRLTVL.

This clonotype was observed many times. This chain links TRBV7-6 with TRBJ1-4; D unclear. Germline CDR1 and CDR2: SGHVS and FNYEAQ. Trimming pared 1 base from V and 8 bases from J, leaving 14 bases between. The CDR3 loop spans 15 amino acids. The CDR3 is CASSLEAAGGEKLFF. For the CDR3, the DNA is TGTGCCAGCAGCTTAGAGGCTGCAGGTGGAGAAAAACTGTTTTTT.

Here the CDR3 DNA reads TGTGCCAGCACCTCCCCGGGACTTGGGGAGGATGAGCAGTTCTTC. It yields the protein CASTSPGLGEDEQFF. V usage is TRBV7-9 and J usage is TRBJ2-1, with D possibly TRBD2 on 6 matching bases. Germline values: CDR1 SEHNR, CDR2 FQNEAQ (reference sequence). Trimming cost V 7 bases and J 8 bases, with 21 bases left between them. CDR3 length equals 15 residues.

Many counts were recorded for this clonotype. The CDR3 loop reads CASSFLAGGDVGELFF. The CDR3 region has the DNA TGTGCCAGCAGTTTTCTAGCGGGAGGGGACGTCGGGGAGCTGTTTTTT. V usage is TRBV12-3 or TRBV12-4 and J usage is TRBJ2-2; TRBD2 aligns across 12 bases. The CDR3 sequence is 16 residues long. Losses at the gene ends were 3 bases for V and 7 bases for J; bases not matched to a gene: 6.

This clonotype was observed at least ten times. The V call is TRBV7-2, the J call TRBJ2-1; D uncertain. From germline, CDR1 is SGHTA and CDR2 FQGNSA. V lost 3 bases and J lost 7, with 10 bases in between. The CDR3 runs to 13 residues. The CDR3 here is CASSFRGTNEQFF. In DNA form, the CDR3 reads TGTGCCAGCAGCTTTCGAGGTACGAATGAGCAGTTCTTC.

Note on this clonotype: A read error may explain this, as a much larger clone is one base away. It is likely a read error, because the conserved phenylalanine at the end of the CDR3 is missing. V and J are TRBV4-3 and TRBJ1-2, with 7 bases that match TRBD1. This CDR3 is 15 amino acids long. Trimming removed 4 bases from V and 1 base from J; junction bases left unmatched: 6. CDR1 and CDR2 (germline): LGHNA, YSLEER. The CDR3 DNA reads TGCGCCAGCAGCCTTCTCCGGGACAGTAACTATGGCTACACCATC. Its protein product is CASSLLRDSNYGYTI.

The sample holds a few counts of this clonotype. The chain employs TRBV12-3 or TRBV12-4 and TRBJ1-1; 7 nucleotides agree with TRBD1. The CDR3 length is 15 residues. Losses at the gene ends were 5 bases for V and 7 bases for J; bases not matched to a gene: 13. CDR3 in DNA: TGTGCCAGCAGTCCCCGACAGGGCGGCCCCTTTGAAGCTTTCTTT. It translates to CASSPRQGGPFEAFF.

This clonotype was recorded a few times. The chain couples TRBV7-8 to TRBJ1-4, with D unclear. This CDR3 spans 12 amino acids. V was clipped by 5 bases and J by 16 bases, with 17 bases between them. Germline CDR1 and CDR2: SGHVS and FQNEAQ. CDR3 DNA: TGTGCCAGCAGCCCCGGACGGACCCGCTCGTTTTTT. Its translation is CASSPGRTRSFF.

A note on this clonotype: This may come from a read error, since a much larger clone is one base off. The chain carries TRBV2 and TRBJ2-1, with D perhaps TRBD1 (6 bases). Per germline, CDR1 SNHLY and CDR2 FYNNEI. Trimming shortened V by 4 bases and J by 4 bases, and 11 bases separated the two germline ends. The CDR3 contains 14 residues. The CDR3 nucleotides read TGTGCCAGCAGTGTCAGGGACAATTACAATGAGCAGTTCTTC. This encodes CASSVRDNYNEQFF.

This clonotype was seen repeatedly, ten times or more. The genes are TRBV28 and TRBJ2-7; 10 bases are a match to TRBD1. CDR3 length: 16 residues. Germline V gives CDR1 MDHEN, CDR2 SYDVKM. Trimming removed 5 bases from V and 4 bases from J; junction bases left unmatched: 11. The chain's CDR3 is CASSPQWGQGSYEQYF. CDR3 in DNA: TGTGCCAGCAGTCCCCAATGGGGACAGGGGTCATACGAGCAGTACTTC. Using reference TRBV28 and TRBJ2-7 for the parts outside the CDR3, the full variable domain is DVKVTQSSRYLVKRTGEKVFLECVQDMDHENMFWYRQDPGLGLRLIYFSYDVKMKEKGDIPEGYSVSREKKERFSLILESASTNQTSMYLCASSPQWGQGSYEQYFGPGTRLTVT.

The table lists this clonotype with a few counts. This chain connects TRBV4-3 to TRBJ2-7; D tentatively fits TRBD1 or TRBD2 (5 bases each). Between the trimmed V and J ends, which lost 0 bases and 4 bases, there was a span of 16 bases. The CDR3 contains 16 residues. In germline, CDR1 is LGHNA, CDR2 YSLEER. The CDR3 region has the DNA TGCGCCAGCAGCCAAGATTCCAGGGCACGGGGATACGAGCAGTACTTC. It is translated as CASSQDSRARGYEQYF.

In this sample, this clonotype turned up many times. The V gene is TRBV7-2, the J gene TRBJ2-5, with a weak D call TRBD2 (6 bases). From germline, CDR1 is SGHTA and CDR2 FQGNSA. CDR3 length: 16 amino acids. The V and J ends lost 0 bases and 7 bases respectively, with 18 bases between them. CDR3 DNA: TGTGCCAGCAGCTTAGCGGGACTGGGCCTGGCGGCGACCCAGTACTTC. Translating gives CASSLAGLGLAATQYF.

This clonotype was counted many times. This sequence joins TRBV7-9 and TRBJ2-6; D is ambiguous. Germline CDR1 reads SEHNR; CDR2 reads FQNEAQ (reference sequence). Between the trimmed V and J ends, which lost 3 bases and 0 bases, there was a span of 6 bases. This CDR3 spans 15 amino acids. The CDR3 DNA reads TGTGCCAGCAGCTTGGGGTTCTCTGGGGCCAACGTCCTGACTTTC. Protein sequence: CASSLGFSGANVLTF.